This T cell receptor beta chain stems from a study of Ad26.COV2.S vaccination and SARS-CoV-2 variants. Study-wide results and limits: Participants given vaccine showed non-spike TCR breadth similar to that of placebo recipients. Using TCR breadth and depth analyses may have led to underestimated total T cell responses. Following vaccination, spike-specific CD8+ and CD4+ T cell responses reportedly exhibited substantial breadth. Recipients given vaccine exceeded placebo recipients in spike-specific TCR breadth.

Produced via immunoSEQ multiplex PCR; TCRdb's table is partial and in-frame only. Among around 350,000 clones listed, roughly nine tenths were seen once. The CDR3 spans 12 residues. Germline V gene lookup returns CDR1 WSHSY and CDR2 SAAADI. Deletions cut 3 bases from V and 6 bases from J, with 3 bases between. Notes on this clone: Its target is not known.

The sample was peripheral blood, taken after recovery from COVID-19. The receptor's source is a human donor who had recovered from COVID-19. The chain recombines TRBV10-2 with TRBJ1-6, with D uncertain. The DNA for the CDR3 is TGCGCCAGCAGTGATACTAATTCACCCCTCCACTTT. It codes for CASSDTNSPLHF.